Below, 27 T cell receptor beta chains from the same sample are listed, as sequenced in a study of T-cell reconstitution after alpha-beta-depleted transplantation in children (dated by TCRdb to 2016 to 2018). The treatment or condition tag for this specimen amounts to: allogeneic hematopoietic cell transplantation with graft depleted of TCRalphabeta T cells and CD19 B cells. To prepare the library, PCR was applied. TCRdb shows the sequencer as Illumina HiSeq 2500. TCR library preparation used molecular barcoding, with unique molecular identifiers applied to normalize quantification of the TCRbeta repertoire. The raw public data were reprocessed by TCRdb itself: fastp quality trimming at Q25, MiXCR clonotype calling, in-frame beta chains only. Each CDR3 protein appears once, grouped with its most common genes and DNA. For this sample there are 150,000 to 200,000 distinct CDR3 sequences; roughly 6.5% appear just once. Around 4.4% of the sample lies in the top ten.

The material was PBMCs, obtained before TCRalphabeta/CD19-depleted stem cell transplant. The receptors stem from a girl under two years old with combined immunodeficiency, due to receive a stem cell transplant.

The chain joins TRBV4-3 to TRBJ2-2; D possibly corresponds to TRBD1 (6 bases). The CDR3 length is 17 residues. Looked up from germline, CDR1 is LGHNA and CDR2 is YSLEER. V was shortened by 0 bases and J by 8 bases, with 19 bases between the two germline ends. CDR3 DNA sequence: TGCGCCAGCAGCCAAGATTGGGGGCTAGACTCCGGGGGGGAGCTGTTTTTT. Translating it yields CASSQDWGLDSGGELFF.

The rearrangement uses TRBV20-1 and TRBJ2-3; TRBD2 matches at 11 bases. There are 17 residues in the CDR3. The germline V gene encodes CDR1 DFQATT and CDR2 SNEGSKA (reference sequence). Germline trimming cut 3 bases from V and 0 bases from J; bases unmatched to any gene: 8. CDR3 bases: TGCAGTGCTAGTGGGGGACTAGCGGCCCGCAGCACAGATACGCAGTATTTT. Protein: CSASGGLAARSTDTQYF.

This clonotype has ten or more counts. The gene calls are TRBV28 and TRBJ2-7, with D possibly called TRBD1 or TRBD2 (5 bases each). The ends were cut back, 11 bases at V and 3 bases at J, with 23 bases in the middle. The CDR3 totals 15 residues. The germline CDR1 and CDR2 sequences are MDHEN and SYDVKM. In DNA, the CDR3 is TGTGCCTCCAAAAAGGGGCGGGCGAACCGCTACGAGCAGTACTTC. Translated, it gives CASKKGRANRYEQYF.

This clonotype appeared many times. The chain links TRBV24-1 to TRBJ2-1; 10 bases are shared with TRBD2. Germline V lookup: CDR1 KGHDR, CDR2 SFDVKD. CDR3 length: 13 amino acids. With V trimmed by 9 bases and J by 8 bases, 6 bases remained unmatched. DNA of the CDR3: TGTGCCACCCTAGAGCGGGGGGGCCATGAGCAGTTCTTC. As protein: CATLERGGHEQFF.

This clonotype was counted at least ten times. The rearrangement links TRBV11-2 to TRBJ2-2; D unresolved. This CDR3 has 13 residues. Trimming left V 3 bases short and J 2 bases short, with 4 bases between. CDR1 SGHAT and CDR2 FQNNGV come from the germline V gene. In nucleotides, the CDR3 is TGTGCCAGCAGCTTCGCCAACACCGGGGAGCTGTTTTTT. Translating it yields CASSFANTGELFF.

This clonotype was seen ten or more times. The chain is built from TRBV15 and TRBJ1-5; D uncertain. V lost 0 bases to trimming and J lost 5 bases, with 5 bases between them. Germline CDR1 reads LNHNV; CDR2 reads YYDKDF (reference sequence). CDR3 size: 13 residues. DNA of the CDR3: TGTGCCACCAGCAGAGATAAGGATCAGCCCCAGCATTTT. As protein: CATSRDKDQPQHF.

This clonotype was seen at least ten times. This rearrangement joins TRBV7-9 to TRBJ2-1; possible D gene TRBD2, 5 bases. CDR3 length: 15 residues. Germline CDR1 SEHNR, CDR2 FQNEAQ (reference sequence). Trimming removed 1 base at V and 2 bases at J, with 9 bases between. CDR3 residues: CASSLVKLAYNEQFF. In DNA, the CDR3 is TGTGCCAGCAGCTTAGTTAAACTAGCCTACAATGAGCAGTTCTTC.

This clonotype was counted ten times or more. The V call is TRBV15, the J call TRBJ2-3; 7 bases align to TRBD1. The germline V gene encodes CDR1 LNHNV and CDR2 YYDKDF (reference sequence). This CDR3 comprises 16 residues. Trimming took 5 bases from V and 2 from J; bases not matched to a gene: 10. Written as DNA, the CDR3 is TGTGCCACCAGCGCCCGGGACAGAGGTTTCACAGATACGCAGTATTTT. Translated: CATSARDRGFTDTQYF.

This clonotype was seen only a few times. Relative to the germline gene, one junction end is altered; a read error may explain this. The chain has TRBV20-1 and TRBJ2-1; 13 nucleotides match TRBD2. The CDR3 spans 17 residues. CDR1 is DFQATT, CDR2 SNEGSKA, per germline (reference sequence). CDR3 protein: CCARDTGTSGVYNEQFF. CDR3 coding DNA: TGCTGTGCTAGGGATACCGGGACTAGCGGGGTCTACAATGAGCAGTTCTTC.

In this sample, this clonotype turned up many times. The chain combines TRBV7-9 with TRBJ1-2, with 8 bases that match TRBD1. Unmatched junction bases numbered 13, after V lost 4 bases and J lost 0 bases. The CDR3 has 18 residues. Germline CDR1 reads SEHNR; CDR2 reads FQNEAQ (reference sequence). The CDR3 reads CASSSHGQGRGPNYGYTF. The CDR3, as DNA: TGTGCCAGCAGCTCCCACGGACAGGGAAGGGGCCCTAACTATGGCTACACCTTC. The variable domain in full, completed from reference TRBV7-9 and TRBJ1-2, reads DTGVSQNPRHKITKRGQNVTFRCDPISEHNRLYWYRQTLGQGPEFLTYFQNEAQLEKSRLLSDRFSAERPKGSFSTLEIQRTEQGDSAMYLCASSSHGQGRGPNYGYTFGSGTRLTVV.

This clonotype was detected many times. The CDR3 is CASSRQGQGSTDTQYF. The CDR3 DNA follows: TGCGCCAGCAGCCGCCAGGGACAGGGAAGCACAGATACGCAGTATTTT. J is TRBJ2-3 and V is TRBV5-1; 9 bases align to TRBD1. V lost 4 bases and J lost 0; bases outside the gene matches: 6. Germline V gene lookup returns CDR1 SGHRS and CDR2 YFSETQ. The CDR3 sequence is 16 residues long.

This clonotype was seen repeatedly, ten times or more. The chain uses TRBV12-3 or TRBV12-4 and TRBJ2-1; 7 bases map to TRBD2. After removal of 6 bases from V and 5 bases from J, the junction contained 19 bases not matched to a gene. CDR3 length: 18 amino acids. The chain's CDR3 is CASRILKWGGLSDNEQFF. In DNA form, the CDR3 reads TGTGCCAGCAGAATACTGAAGTGGGGGGGACTTTCGGACAATGAGCAGTTCTTC.

This clonotype came up many times. The chain links TRBV28 to TRBJ2-2; no reliable D call. This CDR3 is 16 amino acids long. V was trimmed by 2 bases and J by 0 bases, leaving 10 bases between them. Germline CDR1 MDHEN, CDR2 SYDVKM. CDR3 protein: CASSLRGQTNTGELFF. DNA for the CDR3: TGTGCCAGCAGTTTAAGAGGTCAGACGAACACCGGGGAGCTGTTTTTT.

This clonotype was found many times. DNA for the CDR3: TGCGCCAGCAGTCACGGATTCGGGGCTGAGCAGTTCTTC. Protein: CASSHGFGAEQFF. The chain recombines TRBV10-2 with TRBJ2-1; D tentatively fits TRBD1 or TRBD2 (5 bases each). With 5 bases removed from V and 9 bases from J, the gap between germline ends came to 14 bases. Germline assignment: CDR1 WSHSY and CDR2 SAAADI. CDR3 length: 13 amino acids.

The chain has TRBV7-8 and TRBJ2-1; D is perhaps TRBD2 (6 bases). The CDR3 spans 15 residues. V dropped 6 bases and J dropped 7 bases, with 19 bases sitting between them. Germline CDR1 reads SGHVS; CDR2 reads FQNEAQ. The CDR3 is CASRHRRALDNEQFF. CDR3 DNA: TGTGCCAGCAGGCATCGGAGGGCCTTAGATAATGAGCAGTTCTTC.

This rearrangement joins TRBV20-1 to TRBJ1-6; the D gene is possibly TRBD1 (6 bases). V lost 3 bases and J lost 11, with 20 bases in between. The germline V gene has CDR1 DFQATT and CDR2 SNEGSKA (reference sequence). The CDR3 has 15 residues. CDR3 bases: TGCAGTGCTAGCTACAGGGAAGGGGGAGATGCACCCCTCCACTTT. The encoded protein is CSASYREGGDAPLHF.

This clonotype appeared many times. The chain joins TRBV20-1 to TRBJ1-2, with TRBD1 matching 8 bases. This CDR3 has 13 residues. Germline lookup yields CDR1 DFQATT and CDR2 SNEGSKA (reference sequence). J was trimmed by 3 bases and V by 6 bases; bases with no gene match: 6. For the CDR3, the DNA is TGCAGTGCCCCTCCGGACAGGGACTATGGCTACACCTTC. It is translated as CSAPPDRDYGYTF.

This clonotype was seen ten or more times. This rearrangement joins TRBV3-1 to TRBJ2-5; no reliable D call. This CDR3 region has 14 residues. Trimming removed 0 bases from V and 7 bases from J, with 12 bases in between. CDR1 and CDR2 from the germline V gene are LGHDT and YNNKEL (reference sequence). CDR3 sequence: CASSQDSLTGTQYF. CDR3 nucleotide sequence: TGTGCCAGCAGCCAAGACAGCCTGACGGGGACCCAGTACTTC.

This clonotype occurred a few times. This rearrangement joins TRBV9 to TRBJ1-6; D remains ambiguous. V was cut by 0 bases and J by 6 bases, with 10 bases left in between. The CDR3 extends over 15 amino acids. Germline CDR1 reads SGDLS; CDR2 reads YYNGEE. This CDR3 is CASSVAIGTNSPLHF. For the CDR3, the DNA is TGTGCCAGCAGCGTAGCTATCGGAACTAATTCACCCCTCCACTTT.

This clonotype was recorded at least ten times. This sequence joins TRBV6-2 or TRBV6-3 and TRBJ1-5; D not resolved. The CDR3 runs 12 residues. Deletions cut 2 bases from V and 7 bases from J, with 6 bases between. The germline V gene has CDR1 MNHEY and CDR2 SVGEGT. CDR3: CASSYGFQPQHF. CDR3 sequence (DNA): TGTGCCAGCAGTTACGGATTCCAGCCCCAGCATTTT.

This clonotype was counted only a few times. This chain uses TRBV20-1 with TRBJ2-7, with D uncertain. The CDR3 runs 12 residues. Germline V gene lookup returns CDR1 DFQATT and CDR2 SNEGSKA (reference sequence). Trimming pared 3 bases from V and 3 bases from J, leaving 9 bases between. CDR3 sequence: CSASIQFYEQYF. DNA for the CDR3: TGCAGTGCTAGTATTCAGTTCTACGAGCAGTACTTC.

This chain joins TRBV9 and TRBJ2-7, with 9 bases that match TRBD1. The V and J ends lost 3 bases and 4 bases, in that order; junction bases with no gene match: 8. The CDR3 runs to 15 residues. The V gene's germline CDR1 is SGDLS and CDR2 YYNGEE. Here the CDR3 DNA reads TGTGCCAGCAGCGCAACCGGGACAGGGAGGTACGAGCAGTACTTC. Translated: CASSATGTGRYEQYF.

This clonotype was counted ten times or more. The rearrangement links TRBV5-1 to TRBJ1-2, with D perhaps TRBD1 (5 bases). Germline loops: CDR1 SGHRS, CDR2 YFSETQ. The CDR3 length is 12 residues. Between the trimmed V and J ends, which lost 3 bases and 6 bases, there was a span of 9 bases. CDR3 coding DNA: TGCGCCAGCAGCTCGAGAGGGGATGGCTACACCTTC. This gives the protein CASSSRGDGYTF. Variable domain in full (rest from reference TRBV5-1 and TRBJ1-2): KAGVTQTPRYLIKTRGQQVTLSCSPISGHRSVSWYQQTPGQGLQFLFEYFSETQRNKGNFPGRFSGRQFSNSRSEMNVSTLELGDSALYLCASSSRGDGYTFGSGTRLTVV.

This clonotype occurred many times. The chain uses TRBV7-2 and TRBJ2-2; D possibly corresponds to TRBD2 (5 bases). Germline loops: CDR1 SGHTA, CDR2 FQGNSA. The CDR3 is 15 residues long. V lost 0 bases to trimming and J lost 5 bases, with 10 bases between them. In nucleotides, the CDR3 is TGTGCCAGCAGCTTAGCTAGCGTGATAACCGGGGAGCTGTTTTTT. It codes for CASSLASVITGELFF.

This clonotype was recorded at least ten times. The chain couples TRBV7-8 to TRBJ2-2; TRBD1 might be the D (6 bases). CDR1 and CDR2 from the germline V gene are SGHVS and FQNEAQ. There are 15 residues in the CDR3. Trimming took off 2 bases at V and 4 bases at J, with 11 bases between the two ends. CDR3: CASSLQGSGTGELFF. The CDR3 DNA is TGTGCCAGCAGCTTACAGGGGTCGGGCACCGGGGAGCTGTTTTTT.

This clonotype was recorded at least ten times. The gene calls are TRBV21-1 and TRBJ2-7. TRBV21-1 is classified as a pseudogene. This CDR3 contains 11 residues. CDR3 DNA sequence: TGTGCCAGCAGCTGTCCCTACGAGCAGTACTTC. It specifies CASSCPYEQYF.

This clonotype was seen at least ten times. The rearrangement uses TRBV7-2 and TRBJ1-6; D is perhaps TRBD1 (5 bases). The CDR3 has 14 amino acids. The V and J ends lost 5 bases and 8 bases respectively, with 13 bases between them. The germline V gene encodes CDR1 SGHTA and CDR2 FQGNSA. The CDR3 spells CASSPPGAHSPLHF. As DNA, the CDR3 is TGTGCCAGCAGCCCTCCCGGGGCGCATTCACCCCTCCACTTT.